These 8 T cell receptor beta chains share one sample of origin, sequenced in a study of cytomegalovirus exposure and HLA in healthy donors. Sequenced by immunoSEQ multiplex PCR; TCRdb stores in-frame clones only, minus some. The sample includes under 200,000 clones, just under 90% of them seen just once. Specimen: PBMCs. Every receptor here comes from a young woman in good health and CMV-seropositive.

The V and J genes are TRBV5-5 and TRBJ1-5; 9 nucleotides agree with TRBD1. J lost 4 bases, V lost 6 bases, and 5 bases had no gene match. Germline CDR1 is SGHKS and CDR2 is YYEKEE (reference sequence). The CDR3 is made up of 14 amino acids. The CDR3 is CASTKGQGNQPQHF. CDR3 coding DNA: TGTGCCAGCACCAAGGGACAGGGTAATCAGCCCCAGCATTTT.

The chain is built from TRBV7-9 and TRBJ1-5; D might be TRBD1 (5 bases). The CDR3 totals 15 residues. From germline, CDR1 is SEHNR and CDR2 FQNEAQ (reference sequence). V was shortened by 5 bases and J by 1 base, with 12 bases between the two germline ends. For the CDR3, the DNA is TGTGCCAGCAGCGGGGTTGGGGGGAGCAATCAGCCCCAGCATTTT. Translated: CASSGVGGSNQPQHF.

This clone has at least ten counts. The chain uses TRBV4-3 and TRBJ1-4; a weak D match, TRBD1 (6 bases). Per germline, CDR1 LGHNA and CDR2 YSLEER. Trimming took off 2 bases at V and 7 bases at J, with 11 bases between the two ends. The CDR3 has 14 residues. CDR3 region: CASSQTGHVEKLFF. The DNA of the CDR3 is TGCGCCAGCAGCCAAACGGGACATGTTGAAAAACTGTTTTTT.

CDR3 amino acids: CASNRGLGEQFF. In DNA form, the CDR3 reads TGTGCCAGTAACAGGGGGCTGGGTGAGCAGTTCTTC. The chain has TRBV14 and TRBJ2-1; 9 bases are a match to TRBD1. Looked up from germline, CDR1 is SGHDN and CDR2 is FVKESK. The CDR3 sequence is 12 residues long. The junction had 6 bases not matched to a gene; V was cut back by 9 bases and J by 9 bases.

This clone has more than one count but fewer than ten. The chain employs TRBV7-9 and TRBJ1-1; D might be TRBD1 (6 bases). From germline, CDR1 is SEHNR and CDR2 FQNEAQ (reference sequence). Trimming removed 5 bases at V and 4 bases at J, with 17 bases between. The CDR3 has 15 residues. The CDR3 protein is CASSRGGAAGTEAFF. The CDR3 bases are TGTGCCAGCAGCCGTGGGGGGGCAGCGGGCACTGAAGCTTTCTTT.

The chain links TRBV7-9 to TRBJ2-7; D perhaps matches TRBD2 (6 bases). V lost 5 bases, J lost 8 bases, and 10 bases lay in between. The CDR3 has 11 amino acids. The germline V gene has CDR1 SEHNR and CDR2 FQNEAQ (reference sequence). CDR3 sequence: CASSPGEKQYF. Written as DNA, the CDR3 is TGTGCCAGCAGCCCGGGAGAAAAGCAGTACTTC.

V usage is TRBV5-1 and J usage is TRBJ2-2; 12 bases are shared with TRBD2. The J segment lost 5 bases and the V segment lost 2 bases, leaving 4 bases of the junction unmatched. There are 16 residues in the CDR3. In germline, CDR1 is SGHRS, CDR2 YFSETQ. The DNA of the CDR3 is TGCGCCAGCAGCTTCCTAGCGGGAGGGAATACCGGGGAGCTGTTTTTT. It translates to CASSFLAGGNTGELFF.

The chain links TRBV7-2 to TRBJ1-1; 8 nucleotides line up with TRBD1. The CDR3 loop spans 15 amino acids. The germline V gene has CDR1 SGHTA and CDR2 FQGNSA. V dropped 4 bases and J dropped 4; count of bases not matched to a gene: 8. CDR3 coding DNA: TGTGCCAGCAGCTCATATTACAGGGGGACCACTGAAGCTTTCTTT. This codes for CASSSYYRGTTEAFF.